Listed here is a single T cell receptor (beta chain). Germline V gene sequence: CDR1 MGHRA, CDR2 YSYEKL. This CDR3 comprises 17 residues. V lost 0 bases and J 7 bases, leaving 16 bases between the germline ends. In the original processing: How many nucleated cells were present was estimated from reference gene primer amplification. Assay: immunoSEQ multiplex PCR; the TCRdb copy retains only in-frame clones and omits some. V and J calls and clone size come straight from that table; D and trimming were deduced from the DNA. The table has a few hundred thousand clones, around 80% seen once. These data come from a study of blood T cell repertoires in COVID-19. Overall study: Specimens from acute and convalescent COVID-19 originated in the United States, Italy and Spain. PBMCs, B-cell-depleted T cells, or T cells provided the cDNA or gDNA that made up the material.

The specimen was peripheral blood. The genes are TRBV4-1 and TRBJ1-6; no clear D gene. The clonotype was recovered from a human donor in a cohort sampled during active COVID-19. CDR3 protein: CASSQDKGRRRNSPLHF. The CDR3 DNA reads as TGCGCCAGCAGCCAAGATAAGGGCAGGAGGAGGAATTCACCCCTCCACTTT.